This TCR beta chain appears in the sequencing data of a study of shared clonotypes between healthy human individuals. For the study at large: Used for every donor were three CD4 naive, three CD4 memory, two CD8 naive and one CD8 memory plate.

The germline V gene encodes CDR1 SGHVS and CDR2 FQNEAQ. The CDR3 totals 14 residues. This clone was seen a handful of times. Its specificity is not known. One junction end does not reproduce the germline sequence, and a read error may be involved. Within the sample, other DNA sequences also encode this same CDR3. The authors split each subset's genomic DNA evenly across several immunoSEQ plates. Clones were read by immunoSEQ multiplex PCR, and TCRdb kept only the in-frame ones, dropping some. The sample has some 1 million clones; around 75% are singletons. Study-wide findings and caveats: Some naive CD4 clonotypes, roughly 4.5%, turned up in common across a few donors. Memory subsets had estimated richness that was generally smaller than that of naive subsets.

The genes are TRBV7-8 and TRBJ2-5; 9 nucleotides match TRBD2. The sample was memory CD4+ T cells sorted from blood. The subset was: CD45RA-negative fraction. This TCR came from a man aged 18 to 35 in good health. The chain's CDR3 is CASSLAGQVETQYF. As DNA, the CDR3 is TGTGCCAGCAGCCTAGCGGGGCAGGTGGAGACCCAGTACTTC.